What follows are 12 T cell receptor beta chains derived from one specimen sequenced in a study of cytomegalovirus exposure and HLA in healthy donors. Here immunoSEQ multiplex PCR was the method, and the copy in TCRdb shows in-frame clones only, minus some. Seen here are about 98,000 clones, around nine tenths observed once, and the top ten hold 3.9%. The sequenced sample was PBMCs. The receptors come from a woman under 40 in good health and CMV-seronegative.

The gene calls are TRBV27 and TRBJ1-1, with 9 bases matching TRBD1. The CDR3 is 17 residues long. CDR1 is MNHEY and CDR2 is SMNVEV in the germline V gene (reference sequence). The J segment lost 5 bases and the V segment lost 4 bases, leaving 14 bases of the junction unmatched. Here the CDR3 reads CASSSFDRGRSGTEAFF. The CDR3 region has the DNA TGTGCCAGCAGTTCTTTCGACAGGGGGAGGTCAGGGACTGAAGCTTTCTTT.

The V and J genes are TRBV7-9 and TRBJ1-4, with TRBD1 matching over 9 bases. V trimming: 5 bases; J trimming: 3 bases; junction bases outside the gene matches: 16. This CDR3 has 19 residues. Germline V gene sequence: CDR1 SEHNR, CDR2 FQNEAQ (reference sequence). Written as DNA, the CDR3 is TGTGCCAGCAGCCCTCCATCGAGGGACAGGGTGCTAGCTAATGAAAAACTGTTTTTT. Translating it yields CASSPPSRDRVLANEKLFF.

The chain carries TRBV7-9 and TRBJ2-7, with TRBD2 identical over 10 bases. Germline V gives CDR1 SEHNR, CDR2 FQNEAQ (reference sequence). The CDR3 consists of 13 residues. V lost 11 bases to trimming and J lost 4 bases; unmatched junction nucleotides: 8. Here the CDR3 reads CAGGFSGRYEQYF. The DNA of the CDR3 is TGTGCCGGGGGGTTTAGCGGGAGGTACGAGCAGTACTTC.

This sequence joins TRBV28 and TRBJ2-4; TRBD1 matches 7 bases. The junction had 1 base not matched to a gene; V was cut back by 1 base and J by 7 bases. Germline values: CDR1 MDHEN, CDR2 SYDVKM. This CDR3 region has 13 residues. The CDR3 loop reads CASSLLQGNIQYF. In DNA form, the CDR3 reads TGTGCCAGCAGTTTATTACAGGGGAACATTCAGTACTTC.

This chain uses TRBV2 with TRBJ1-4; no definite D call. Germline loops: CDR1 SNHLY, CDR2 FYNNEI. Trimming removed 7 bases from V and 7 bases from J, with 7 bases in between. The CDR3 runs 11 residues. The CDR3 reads CASTGAEKLFF. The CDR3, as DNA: TGTGCCAGCACGGGAGCTGAAAAACTGTTTTTT.

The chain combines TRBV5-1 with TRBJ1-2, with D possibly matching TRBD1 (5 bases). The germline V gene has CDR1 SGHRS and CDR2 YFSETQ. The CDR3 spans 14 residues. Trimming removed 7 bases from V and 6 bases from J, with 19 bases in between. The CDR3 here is CASSLTAGLDGYTF. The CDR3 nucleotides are TGCGCCAGCTCACTAACGGCGGGGCTGGATGGCTACACCTTC.

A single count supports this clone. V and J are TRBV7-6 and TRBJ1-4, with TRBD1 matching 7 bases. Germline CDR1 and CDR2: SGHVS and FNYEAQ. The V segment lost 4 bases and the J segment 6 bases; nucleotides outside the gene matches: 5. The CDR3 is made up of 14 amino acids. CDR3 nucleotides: TGTGCCAGCAGCTCCGAGACAGGGTATGAAAAACTGTTTTTT. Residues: CASSSETGYEKLFF.

CDR3 protein: CASTGLGGNEQFF. CDR3 nucleotide sequence: TGTGCCAGCACCGGACTAGGAGGCAATGAGCAGTTCTTC. The chain joins TRBV7-9 to TRBJ2-1; 7 nucleotides align to TRBD2. Losses at the gene ends were 7 bases for V and 6 bases for J; bases not matched to a gene: 6. The CDR3 is made up of 13 amino acids. CDR1 is SEHNR and CDR2 is FQNEAQ in the germline V gene (reference sequence). The whole variable domain, filled in from reference TRBV7-9 and TRBJ2-1, reads DTGVSQNPRHKITKRGQNVTFRCDPISEHNRLYWYRQTLGQGPEFLTYFQNEAQLEKSRLLSDRFSAERPKGSFSTLEIQRTEQGDSAMYLCASTGLGGNEQFFGPGTRLTVL.

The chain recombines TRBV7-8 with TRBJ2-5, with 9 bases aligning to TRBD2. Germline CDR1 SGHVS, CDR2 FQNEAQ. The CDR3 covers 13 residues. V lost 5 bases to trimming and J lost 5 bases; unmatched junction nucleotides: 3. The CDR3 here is CASSRAGGETQYF. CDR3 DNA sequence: TGTGCCAGCAGCCGAGCGGGAGGTGAGACCCAGTACTTC.

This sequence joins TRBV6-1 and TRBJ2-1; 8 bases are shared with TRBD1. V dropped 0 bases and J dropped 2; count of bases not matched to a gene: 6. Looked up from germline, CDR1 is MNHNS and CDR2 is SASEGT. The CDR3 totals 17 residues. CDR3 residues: CASSEAVRTGTYNEQFF. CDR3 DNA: TGTGCCAGCAGTGAAGCGGTGCGGACAGGGACCTACAATGAGCAGTTCTTC.

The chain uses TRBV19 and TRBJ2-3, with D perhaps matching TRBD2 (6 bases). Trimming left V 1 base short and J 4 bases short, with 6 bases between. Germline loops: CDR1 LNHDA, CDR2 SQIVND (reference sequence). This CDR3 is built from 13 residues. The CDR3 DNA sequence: TGTGCCAGTAGTATAGCGGGAGCAGATACGCAGTATTTT. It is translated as CASSIAGADTQYF.

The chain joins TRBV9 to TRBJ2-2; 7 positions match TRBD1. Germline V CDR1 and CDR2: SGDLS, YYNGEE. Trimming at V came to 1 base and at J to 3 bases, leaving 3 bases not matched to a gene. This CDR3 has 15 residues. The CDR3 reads CASSVTGAHTGELFF. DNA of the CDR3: TGTGCCAGCAGCGTAACAGGGGCCCACACCGGGGAGCTGTTTTTT.